The table lists the clone carrying this T cell receptor beta chain with a few counts. This record comes from a study of blood T cell repertoires in COVID-19. As for the study in general: Specimens from acute and convalescent COVID-19 originated in the United States, Italy and Spain. The cDNA or gDNA used as material had been derived from T cells, B-cell-depleted T cells, or PBMCs.

Looked up from germline, CDR1 is SNHLY and CDR2 is FYNNEI. The junction had 12 bases not matched to a gene; V was cut back by 6 bases and J by 2 bases. The CDR3 extends over 16 amino acids. Authors' analysis steps: Amplification with reference gene primers provided the estimates of nucleated cell counts. Here immunoSEQ multiplex PCR was the method, and the copy in TCRdb shows in-frame clones only, minus some. From that table come the V and J calls and clone size; the DNA was used to work out D and trimming. The sample contains under 170,000 clones, 65% to 90% of which appear only once. The V and J genes are TRBV2 and TRBJ2-5; 7 nucleotides match TRBD1. Sequenced: peripheral blood. The sequence was collected from an older man with acute or convalescent COVID-19. The CDR3 protein is CASRARTGSVQETQYF. In DNA form, the CDR3 reads TGTGCCAGCAGAGCACGGACAGGTTCGGTACAAGAGACCCAGTACTTC.